The next 27 T cell receptor beta chains were all read from a single sample in a study of blood T cell repertoires in COVID-19 (dated by TCRdb to 2019 to 2021). Libraries were prepared through the immunoSEQ multiplex PCR assay. TCRdb limited this immuneACCESS table to in-frame rearrangements with V and J called. A share of clones is missing; checked studies link under half to unresolved V genes, and the rest is unexplained. The sample includes 53,000 or so clones, with around 90% observed a single time. The top ten clones comprise 13% of the sample. Sequencing used peripheral blood. The receptors here all came from a man at least 80 years old with acute or convalescent COVID-19.

V and J are TRBV24-1 and TRBJ2-7; 13 bases match TRBD2. Germline CDR1 KGHDR, CDR2 SFDVKD. This CDR3 is built from 15 residues. V lost 4 bases and J lost 6; bases outside the gene matches: 5. DNA of the CDR3: TGTGCCACCAGTGACCCGACTAGCGGGGGGCGCGAGCAGTACTTC. Its protein product is CATSDPTSGGREQYF.

This chain joins TRBV27 and TRBJ1-1; D is undetermined. The V end lost 2 bases, the J end lost 0 bases, and 4 bases lay between the germline ends. The CDR3 extends over 13 amino acids. Looked up from germline, CDR1 is MNHEY and CDR2 is SMNVEV (reference sequence). The CDR3: CASSLGLNTEAFF. Here the CDR3 DNA reads TGTGCCAGCAGTTTAGGGCTGAACACTGAAGCTTTCTTT.

The rearrangement uses TRBV7-9 and TRBJ1-2, with D perhaps matching TRBD1 (6 bases). CDR1 and CDR2 from the germline V gene are SEHNR and FQNEAQ (reference sequence). Trimming stripped 0 bases from V and 6 bases from J, with 8 bases between. The CDR3 sequence is 13 residues long. CDR3 DNA sequence: TGTGCCAGCAGCTTAGCGGGGGCGGATGGCTACACCTTC. Translation: CASSLAGADGYTF. Filled out from reference TRBV7-9 and TRBJ1-2, the complete variable domain reads DTGVSQNPRHKITKRGQNVTFRCDPISEHNRLYWYRQTLGQGPEFLTYFQNEAQLEKSRLLSDRFSAERPKGSFSTLEIQRTEQGDSAMYLCASSLAGADGYTFGSGTRLTVV.

This clone was observed a handful of times. The chain links TRBV12-5 to TRBJ2-7; D unresolved. The CDR3 runs 14 residues. Germline CDR1 LGHNT, CDR2 FRNRAP. Trimming stripped 6 bases from V and 2 bases from J, with 14 bases between. The DNA of the CDR3 is TGTGCTAGTGGCCTGTCGGGTTCCCCCTACGAGCAGTACTTC. Residues: CASGLSGSPYEQYF.

This rearrangement joins TRBV18 to TRBJ2-7, with D perhaps TRBD1 (6 bases). V was trimmed by 3 bases and J by 0 bases, leaving 9 bases between them. CDR3 length: 14 amino acids. The germline CDR1 and CDR2 sequences are KGHSH and LQKENI. CDR3 protein: CASSPWTDSYEQYF. DNA for the CDR3: TGTGCCAGCTCACCTTGGACAGACTCCTACGAGCAGTACTTC.

The count of this clone is one. V and J are TRBV19 and TRBJ2-7; D uncertain. The V gene's germline CDR1 is LNHDA and CDR2 SQIVND (reference sequence). The CDR3 length is 14 residues. Trimming removed 3 bases from V and 0 bases from J, with 9 bases in between. CDR3 nucleotides: TGTGCCAGTAGTATGACTCCCTCCTCCTACGAGCAGTACTTC. It yields the protein CASSMTPSSYEQYF.

V and J are TRBV11-2 and TRBJ2-6; D may be TRBD1 (5 bases). The V gene lost 3 bases and the J gene lost 0 bases, with 9 bases spanning the gap. The CDR3 consists of 16 residues. Germline lookup yields CDR1 SGHAT and CDR2 FQNNGV. This chain's CDR3 is CASSLGRRSGANVLTF. The CDR3 nucleotides read TGTGCCAGCAGCTTGGGGCGACGCTCTGGGGCCAACGTCCTGACTTTC.

The rearrangement joins TRBV3-1 (or the pseudogene TRBV3-2) to TRBJ1-1; no clear D. CDR1 and CDR2 from the germline V gene are LGHDT and YNNKEL (reference sequence). The CDR3 extends over 13 amino acids. V shed 6 bases and J shed 5 bases, with 13 bases lying between them. The CDR3 loop reads CASSQRPETEAFF. DNA of the CDR3: TGTGCCAGCAGTCAGCGACCGGAGACTGAAGCTTTCTTT.

This chain uses TRBV9 with TRBJ1-5; D call uncertain. The V end was cut by 2 bases, the J end by 5 bases, with 14 bases between. The germline V gene encodes CDR1 SGDLS and CDR2 YYNGEE. This CDR3 spans 15 amino acids. As DNA, the CDR3 is TGTGCCAGCAGCGTTGACGGGTCGGTGTATCAGCCCCAGCATTTT. Translation: CASSVDGSVYQPQHF.

The chain is built from TRBV29-1 and TRBJ2-1; 7 bases align to TRBD2. V was pared by 5 bases and J by 6 bases, with 13 bases of the junction left unmatched. Germline lookup yields CDR1 SQVTM and CDR2 ANQGSEA. The CDR3 has 15 amino acids. CDR3 in amino acids: CSVPERGLPRNEQFF. Here the CDR3 DNA reads TGCAGCGTTCCCGAGCGGGGCCTTCCTCGCAATGAGCAGTTCTTC.

The V and J genes are TRBV5-1 and TRBJ1-3; D is unresolved. Germline CDR1 reads SGHRS; CDR2 reads YFSETQ. V lost 0 bases, J lost 4 bases, and 11 bases lay in between. This CDR3 has 15 amino acids. The CDR3 nucleotides are TGCGCCAGCAGCTTGGGACCTATGGAGGGAAACACCATATATTTT. This encodes CASSLGPMEGNTIYF.

The table lists this clone with a few counts. This CDR3 reads CASIRTRDTEAFF. The CDR3 region has the DNA TGTGCCAGCATTCGGACAAGGGACACTGAAGCTTTCTTT. The rearrangement links TRBV2 to TRBJ1-1; possibly TRBD1 for D (5 bases). The V end was cut by 7 bases, the J end by 3 bases, with 12 bases between. Germline assignment: CDR1 SNHLY and CDR2 FYNNEI. This CDR3 is built from 13 residues.

This chain uses TRBV11-3 with TRBJ2-1; 14 nucleotides align to TRBD2. CDR1 SGHNT and CDR2 YENEEA come from the germline V gene. CDR3 length: 16 residues. V shed 5 bases and J 2 bases; nucleotides not matched to a gene: 2. The CDR3 bases are TGTGCCAGCAGCCCGGGACTAGCGGGGGCCTACAATGAGCAGTTCTTC. Its protein is CASSPGLAGAYNEQFF. Full variable domain (outside the CDR3, taken from reference TRBV11-3 and TRBJ2-1): EAGVVQSPRYKIIEKKQPVAFWCNPISGHNTLYWYLQNLGQGPELLIRYENEEAVDDSQLPKDRFSAERLKGVDSTLKIQPAELGDSAVYLCASSPGLAGAYNEQFFGPGTRLTVL.

This clone was seen a few times. This chain joins TRBV3-1 (or the pseudogene TRBV3-2) and TRBJ1-2; D is unclear. Germline CDR1 and CDR2: LGHDT and YNNKEL (reference sequence). The CDR3 contains 16 residues. V was pared by 4 bases and J by 4 bases, with 19 bases between. CDR3 DNA: TGTGCCAGCAGCCCCTTAGGCAGCGGTAAGAGCTATGGCTACACCTTC. Translation gives CASSPLGSGKSYGYTF.

The J gene is TRBJ1-1, the V gene TRBV21-1. TRBV21-1 is classified as a pseudogene. The length of the CDR3 is 15 residues. The CDR3: CASSPGGVLGTEAFF. CDR3 nucleotide sequence: TGTGCCAGCAGCCCAGGAGGGGTCCTTGGCACTGAAGCTTTCTTT.

The chain recombines TRBV18 with TRBJ1-3; 7 nucleotides match TRBD1. The CDR3 sequence is 17 residues long. Germline loops: CDR1 KGHSH, CDR2 LQKENI. The ends lost 3 bases at V and 4 bases at J; junction bases unmatched: 12. The CDR3 bases are TGTGCCAGCTCACCGAATGCGGGGACAGCCTCCGGAAACACCATATATTTT. Protein: CASSPNAGTASGNTIYF.

The J gene is TRBJ2-3, the V gene TRBV18, with 10 positions matching TRBD2. Unmatched junction bases numbered 5, after V lost 3 bases and J lost 2 bases. Per germline, CDR1 KGHSH and CDR2 LQKENI. The CDR3 loop spans 16 amino acids. The CDR3 DNA reads as TGTGCCAGCTCACCCAACCTAGCGGGGGTCACAGATACGCAGTATTTT. Translating gives CASSPNLAGVTDTQYF.

The chain couples TRBV25-1 to TRBJ2-5, with D possibly matching TRBD1 (5 bases). The ends were cut back, 3 bases at V and 5 bases at J, with 22 bases in the middle. Germline lookup yields CDR1 MGHDK and CDR2 SYGVNS. This CDR3 contains 17 residues. In nucleotides, the CDR3 is TGTGCCAGCAGTGAGAACAGGTTTAGGAACCTCGAGGAGACCCAGTACTTC. Encoded protein: CASSENRFRNLEETQYF.

The chain couples TRBV2 to TRBJ2-6, with 7 bases matching TRBD1. With V trimmed by 4 bases and J by 4 bases, 7 bases remained unmatched. CDR1 and CDR2 from the germline V gene are SNHLY and FYNNEI. The CDR3 consists of 16 residues. CDR3 in DNA: TGTGCCAGCAGTGGGGAGACAGGGTCCGGGGCCAACGTCCTGACTTTC. Translated: CASSGETGSGANVLTF.

This clone is a singleton in its sample. The rearrangement links TRBV14 to TRBJ1-6; D unclear. CDR3 length: 16 residues. The ends were cut back, 4 bases at V and 8 bases at J, with 18 bases in the middle. Germline V gives CDR1 SGHDN, CDR2 FVKESK. CDR3 sequence (DNA): TGTGCCAGCAGCCCAAGATGGAAGGCAGGTGATTCACCCCTCCACTTT. This encodes CASSPRWKAGDSPLHF. The full variable domain, in which reference TRBV14 and TRBJ1-6 provide the parts outside the CDR3, is EAGVTQFPSHSVIEKGQTVTLRCDPISGHDNLYWYRRVMGKEIKFLLHFVKESKQDESGMPNNRFLAERTGGTYSTLKVQPAELEDSGVYFCASSPRWKAGDSPLHFGNGTRLTVT.

The rearrangement links TRBV29-1 to TRBJ1-2; 9 bases are a match to TRBD1. The CDR3 extends over 13 amino acids. Germline CDR1 reads SQVTM; CDR2 reads ANQGSEA. J gave up 3 bases and V 6 bases, and 5 bases lay outside the gene matches. The CDR3 DNA is TGCAGCGTCGGGACAGGGTTAGACTATGGCTACACCTTC. Amino acids: CSVGTGLDYGYTF.

DNA of the CDR3: TGTGCCAGCAGCTTTCCCGGGAGGACTGAAGCTTTCTTT. Its translation: CASSFPGRTEAFF. This chain links TRBV5-5 with TRBJ1-1; no reliable D call. CDR1 is SGHKS, CDR2 YYEKEE, per germline (reference sequence). The CDR3 consists of 13 residues. Trimming took off 2 bases at V and 5 bases at J, with 10 bases between the two ends.

This chain connects TRBV5-1 to TRBJ2-3, with 11 bases fitting TRBD1. This CDR3 region has 15 residues. V gave up 4 bases and J gave up 3 bases; unmatched junction bases: 4. Germline CDR1 is SGHRS and CDR2 is YFSETQ. CDR3 loop: CASSSGTGGTDTQYF. The CDR3, as DNA: TGCGCCAGCAGCAGTGGGACAGGGGGTACAGATACGCAGTATTTT.

The CDR3 protein is CASNVGQNTEAFF. The CDR3 DNA reads TGTGCCAGCAACGTGGGACAGAACACTGAAGCTTTCTTT. This chain joins TRBV9 and TRBJ1-1, with D perhaps matching TRBD1 (6 bases). Germline assignment: CDR1 SGDLS and CDR2 YYNGEE. This CDR3 region has 13 residues. V was shortened by 6 bases and J by 1 base, with 10 bases between the two germline ends. The variable domain in full, completed from reference TRBV9 and TRBJ1-1, reads DSGVTQTPKHLITATGQRVTLRCSPRSGDLSVYWYQQSLDQGLQFLIQYYNGEERAKGNILERFSAQQFPDLHSELNLSSLELGDSALYFCASNVGQNTEAFFGQGTRLTVV.

V usage is TRBV9 and J usage is TRBJ2-2; 9 bases agree with TRBD1. Germline V CDR1 and CDR2: SGDLS, YYNGEE. Trimming removed 2 bases from V and 5 bases from J; junction bases left unmatched: 4. This CDR3 spans 15 amino acids. The CDR3 bases are TGTGCCAGCAGCGTTGGGACAGGGAGTACCGGGGAGCTGTTTTTT. Encoded protein: CASSVGTGSTGELFF.

The chain employs TRBV4-1 and TRBJ1-2, with 8 bases matching TRBD1. From germline, CDR1 is MGHRA and CDR2 YSYEKL. Trimming at V came to 1 base and at J to 7 bases, leaving 5 bases not matched to a gene. This CDR3 has 14 residues. The CDR3 loop is CASSQVGQGLGYTF. In nucleotides, the CDR3 is TGCGCCAGCAGCCAAGTTGGACAGGGCCTTGGCTACACCTTC.

V gene TRBV28 combines with J gene TRBJ2-1; D may be TRBD1 (5 bases). CDR3 length: 13 residues. V was clipped by 6 bases and J by 10 bases, with 16 bases between them. The germline gives CDR1 MDHEN, CDR2 SYDVKM. Written as DNA, the CDR3 is TGTGCCAGCAGGGAGATTACAGGTCCCGAGCAGTTCTTC. Translation gives CASREITGPEQFF. Combining the CDR3 with reference TRBV28 and TRBJ2-1 gives the whole variable domain DVKVTQSSRYLVKRTGEKVFLECVQDMDHENMFWYRQDPGLGLRLIYFSYDVKMKEKGDIPEGYSVSREKKERFSLILESASTNQTSMYLCASREITGPEQFFGPGTRLTVL.